The present T cell receptor beta chain was sequenced within a study of T cells in Graves' hyperthyroidism and ophthalmopathy (dated by TCRdb to the late 2010s). Context from the whole study: Peripheral blood was collected at initial diagnosis, before any treatment. TCR V-J signatures able to tell the groups apart were searched for in a discovery cohort of 100 patients, of whom over 40 had Graves' ophthalmopathy and 57 had stable Graves' hyperthyroidism. Whether ophthalmopathy could be predicted prospectively was tested in an independent validation cohort made up of roughly 19 hyperthyroidism patients plus 17 patients who later progressed to ophthalmopathy. The 100 or so discovery patients were divided at random into training and test sets in a 7:3 ratio. Thyroid tissue and blood T-cell repertoires from several Graves' hyperthyroidism patients were also compared in the study. After sampling, hyperthyroidism patients received methimazole starting at 30 mg daily, and ophthalmopathy patients received high-dose intravenous methylprednisolone. According to the paper, TCR Vbeta CDR3 sequencing was carried out on about 140 peripheral blood samples, which came from under 50 ophthalmopathy, approximately 72 hyperthyroidism and roughly 17 progressor patients.

Of note for this clonotype: Its cognate antigen has yet to be identified. A much larger clone is a single base away; this may be a read error.

Taken from cysteine to phenylalanine, the CDR3 has 12 residues. The DNA shown is the 36-base CDR3, in frame from base 1. Reading the germline V gene gives CDR1 SGHVS and CDR2 FQNEAQ. The TCR beta CDR3 regions were amplified from RNA transcripts. For the first round of RT-PCR on the TCR CDR3, the HTBI primer set was used together with the Qiagen OneStep RT-PCR kit. Libraries were constructed in a second round of multiplex PCR, after which size selection and purification were performed. Sequencing of the libraries was done on an Illumina HiSeq2000 using paired-end 100 bp reads. Turning to the authors' computational methods: SOAPnuke was used to process the raw data, with reads discarded if the reads contained adapters or uncalled bases, had a mean Phred below 15, or lacked an exact constant-primer or identifier match. High-quality paired reads were merged using COPE v1.2.5, and each unique nucleotide sequence was defined as a clonotype. Clonotypes were aligned to IMGT TRBV, TRBD and TRBJ reference segments using MiTCR v1.1. Only V-J combinations with frequency above 0.0001, covering 99% to 99.2% of repertoires, were analysed. A TCS score was defined as the ratio of F50 (clonal expansion) to E x V (chaos), with BLOSUM62-based TCRdist applied between CDR3 peptides within each V-J. Welch's t-statistics and random forest reduced several hundred V-J features to 13, which were used in a naive Bayes classifier (R e1071). TCRdb trimmed public reads at Q25 via fastp, called clones via MiXCR and kept in-frame beta chains. A single entry per CDR3 protein holds the most common genes and DNA from its merged rows. The V and J calls come from TCRdb's annotation, not from the publication. Across this sample there are about 640,000 distinct CDR3 sequences, with roughly 14% seen only once. Around 13% of the sample belongs to the ten largest clones.

Ophthalmopathy patients had moderately to severely active disease, with a Clinical Activity Score of 3 or more, a NOSPECS grade of 4 or more, and a disease duration of less than 3 months. Exclusion was applied to patients with uncontrolled infections, other autoimmune diseases, pregnancy or lactation. Clinical symptoms, serum thyroxine and TRAb, thyroid ultrasound, and orbital computed tomography formed the basis for the diagnoses. Ficoll-Paque density gradient centrifugation was used to isolate PBMCs from around 10 ml of fresh peripheral blood. Total RNA was extracted with Trizol reagent, and quality was checked on an Agilent 2100 Bioanalyzer. Broader findings and caveats from the paper: Most expanded thyroid clonotypes (frequency above 0.001) were also detected in blood, a finding suggesting that blood repertoires may reflect thyroid immune responses. A 13 V-J signature model separated ophthalmopathy from stable hyperthyroidism, with roughly 88% sensitivity and 81.08% specificity in cross-validation and 80%/75% in testing. In validation, progression to ophthalmopathy was predicted by the model with roughly 71% sensitivity and roughly 76% specificity, a median of about 6.4 months before onset. No statistical method was used to fix the sample size in advance, and group allocation was not hidden from the investigators.

The TCR originated in a woman in her fifties or sixties with Graves' ophthalmopathy. The material sequenced was blood. The V and J genes are TRBV7-8 and TRBJ2-2; D gene: possibly TRBD2, on 5 matching bases. The DNA is as follows: TGTGCCAGCAGCCGATACACCGGGAAGCTGTTTTTT. This codes for CASSRYTGKLFF. The full variable domain, with segments outside the CDR3 supplied by the reference TRBV7-8 and TRBJ2-2 proteins, appears as GAGVSQSPRYKVAKRGQDVALRCDPISGHVSLFWYQQALGQGPEFLTYFQNEAQLDKSGLPSDRFFAERPEGSVSTLKIQRTQQEDSAVYLCASSRYTGKLFFGEGSRLTVL.